The 29 T cell receptor beta chains listed next were all sequenced from one sample in a study of T-cell reconstitution after alpha-beta-depleted transplantation in children. As it was prepared, the TCRbeta library received unique molecular identifiers. Each CDR3 protein gets one entry after TCRdb re-called the PCR reads with MiXCR. The profile shows roughly 610,000 distinct CDR3 sequences, 8% to 11% of them singletons. Source: PBMCs from the stem cell graft donor, taken from the stem cell graft. The receptors derive from a human donor who donated a stem cell graft to a child with acute myeloid leukemia.

The CDR3 loop is CASAKNIQYF. In DNA, the CDR3 is TGTGCCAGCGCAAAAAACATTCAGTACTTC. The chain combines TRBV28 with TRBJ2-4; unclear D gene. V was clipped by 8 bases and J by 4 bases, with 3 bases between them. CDR1 and CDR2 (germline): MDHEN, SYDVKM. The CDR3 consists of 10 residues.

The chain has TRBV25-1 and TRBJ1-2; 7 nucleotides agree with TRBD1. Germline CDR1 MGHDK, CDR2 SYGVNS. V gave up 4 bases and J gave up 0 bases; unmatched junction bases: 2. The CDR3 length is 14 residues. CDR3: CASSAGTANYGYTF. The DNA for the CDR3 is TGTGCCAGCAGTGCCGGGACAGCTAACTATGGCTACACCTTC.

This clonotype has at least ten counts. V gene TRBV29-1 combines with J gene TRBJ2-3, with no clear D. The CDR3 is made up of 13 amino acids. Germline CDR1 SQVTM, CDR2 ANQGSEA. V dropped 1 base and J dropped 0 bases, with 5 bases sitting between them. Here the CDR3 reads CSVEGPSTDTQYF. CDR3 in DNA: TGCAGCGTTGAAGGGCCAAGCACAGATACGCAGTATTTT.

This clonotype was seen only a few times. The genes are TRBV29-1 and TRBJ1-5; D is possibly TRBD1 (5 bases). Germline CDR1 SQVTM, CDR2 ANQGSEA. This CDR3 has 15 amino acids. The V end was cut by 4 bases, the J end by 11 bases, with 24 bases between. The CDR3 sequence is CSVVVRDPDQSAQHF. CDR3 nucleotide sequence: TGCAGCGTTGTCGTTCGGGACCCGGATCAATCGGCCCAGCATTTT. Complete variable domain (other parts from reference TRBV29-1 and TRBJ1-5): SAVISQKPSRDICQRGTSLTIQCQVDSQVTMMFWYRQQPGQSLTLIATANQGSEATYESGFVIDKFPISRPNLTFSTLTVSNMSPEDSSIYLCSVVVRDPDQSAQHFGDGTRLSIL.

This clonotype showed up just a few times. The chain uses TRBV7-2 and TRBJ2-5; TRBD2 aligns across 8 bases. With 1 base clipped from V and 4 bases from J, the junction kept 8 bases outside the gene matches. This CDR3 region has 16 residues. The germline V gene has CDR1 SGHTA and CDR2 FQGNSA. CDR3 loop: CASSLGAGVSPETQYF. CDR3 bases: TGTGCCAGCAGCTTAGGAGCGGGAGTAAGTCCAGAGACCCAGTACTTC. The full variable domain, with the rest looked up from reference TRBV7-2 and TRBJ2-5, is GAGVSQSPSNKVTEKGKDVELRCDPISGHTALYWYRQSLGQGLEFLIYFQGNSAPDKSGLPSDRFSAERTGGSVSTLTIQRTQQEDSAVYLCASSLGAGVSPETQYFGPGTRLLVL.

J is TRBJ1-4 and V is TRBV30, with 7 bases matching TRBD1. The junction had 4 bases not matched to a gene; V was cut back by 5 bases and J by 1 base. Looked up from germline, CDR1 is GTSNPN and CDR2 is SVGIG (reference sequence). This CDR3 is 14 amino acids long. DNA of the CDR3: TGTGCCTGGGGGAGACAGGGAACTAATGAAAAACTGTTTTTT. The encoded protein is CAWGRQGTNEKLFF.

Ten or more counts support this clonotype. V and J are TRBV7-2 and TRBJ1-1; tentative D call: TRBD1 (6 bases). Trimming left V 5 bases short and J 6 bases short, with 16 bases between. The germline V gene encodes CDR1 SGHTA and CDR2 FQGNSA. The CDR3 covers 14 residues. CDR3 in amino acids: CASSQEGGVSEAFF. As DNA, the CDR3 is TGTGCCAGCAGCCAAGAGGGGGGGGTCTCTGAAGCTTTCTTT.

This clonotype was detected a few times. J is TRBJ2-6 and V is TRBV7-2, with D possibly being TRBD1 (5 bases). Trimming stripped 5 bases from V and 1 base from J, with 12 bases between. The CDR3 extends over 16 amino acids. CDR1 and CDR2 from the germline V gene are SGHTA and FQGNSA. The CDR3 here is CASSKPDSSGANVLTF. For the CDR3, the DNA is TGTGCCAGCAGCAAACCAGACAGTTCTGGGGCCAACGTCCTGACTTTC.

The V and J genes are TRBV21-1 and TRBJ1-1; TRBD1 is the table's D call, not checked against the DNA. TRBV21-1 is classified as a pseudogene. This CDR3 is built from 16 residues. DNA of the CDR3: TGTGCCAGCAGCAAAAACCTATGGACAGGGCACACTGAAGCTTTCTTT. Its translation: CASSKNLWTGHTEAFF.

The rearrangement uses TRBV11-1 and TRBJ2-6, with D maybe TRBD1 (6 bases). The ends were cut back, 5 bases at V and 0 bases at J, with 20 bases in the middle. Germline-derived CDR1 and CDR2 are SGHAT and FQDESV (reference sequence). This CDR3 comprises 19 residues. The CDR3 loop reads CASSPGRGALSSGANVLTF. The CDR3 DNA sequence: TGTGCCAGCAGCCCCGGCAGGGGCGCACTTAGCTCTGGGGCCAACGTCCTGACTTTC.

At least ten counts were recorded for this clonotype. This chain connects TRBV29-1 to TRBJ1-1; D call uncertain. From germline, CDR1 is SQVTM and CDR2 ANQGSEA. The CDR3 runs 11 residues. The germline V and J ends were trimmed by 2 bases and 8 bases, with 9 bases remaining between them. The CDR3 DNA follows: TGCAGCGTTGAAAAGGCACTGGAAGCTTTCTTT. Encoded protein: CSVEKALEAFF.

Ten or more counts support this clonotype. The rearrangement joins TRBV6-2 or TRBV6-3 to TRBJ2-7; no definite D call. The V end lost 2 bases, the J end lost 6 bases, and 11 bases lay between the germline ends. Germline V lookup: CDR1 MNHEY, CDR2 SVGEGT. The CDR3 length is 13 residues. The CDR3 nucleotides read TGTGCCAGCAGTTACGGTCCCCGACCCGAGCAGTACTTC. Amino acid sequence: CASSYGPRPEQYF.

This clonotype appeared a few times. The chain links TRBV14 to TRBJ2-3; the match to TRBD2 covers 7 bases. The germline V gene encodes CDR1 SGHDN and CDR2 FVKESK. The trim removed 4 bases at V and 2 bases at J, leaving 3 bases unmatched. The CDR3 length is 14 residues. The CDR3 DNA follows: TGTGCCAGCAGCCGACTAGCCACCACAGATACGCAGTATTTT. Protein sequence: CASSRLATTDTQYF.

The sample holds a few counts of this clonotype. The chain joins TRBV6-2 or TRBV6-3 to TRBJ2-5, with TRBD2 identical over 11 bases. The CDR3 extends over 16 amino acids. The ends lost 7 bases at V and 2 bases at J; junction bases unmatched: 9. The V gene's germline CDR1 is MNHEY and CDR2 SVGEGT. CDR3 loop: CASTQPRLAGQETQYF. The DNA of the CDR3 is TGTGCCAGCACCCAACCGCGACTAGCGGGGCAAGAGACCCAGTACTTC.

This clonotype was observed at least ten times. The chain joins TRBV4-3 to TRBJ1-4; a weak D match, TRBD1 (6 bases). V was shortened by 0 bases and J by 3 bases, with 8 bases between the two germline ends. CDR3 length: 15 residues. Per the germline V gene, CDR1 is LGHNA and CDR2 is YSLEER. The CDR3 region is CASSQDRTANEKLFF. CDR3 nucleotide sequence: TGCGCCAGCAGCCAAGATAGGACAGCTAATGAAAAACTGTTTTTT.

This clonotype was counted at least ten times. This sequence joins TRBV20-1 and TRBJ2-3; D might be TRBD1 or TRBD2, each matching 5 bases. Germline CDR1 is DFQATT and CDR2 is SNEGSKA (reference sequence). The CDR3 is 14 residues long. With 7 bases removed from V and 0 bases from J, the gap between germline ends came to 14 bases. Written as DNA, the CDR3 is TGCAGTGTCGGGGCGGACTCTAGCACAGATACGCAGTATTTT. It specifies CSVGADSSTDTQYF.

The sample holds a few counts of this clonotype. The chain uses TRBV5-1 and TRBJ2-5; TRBD2 matches at 7 bases. V gave up 5 bases and J gave up 4 bases; unmatched junction bases: 8. CDR1 is SGHRS, CDR2 YFSETQ, per germline. The CDR3 covers 14 residues. This chain's CDR3 is CASRSDAGVETQYF. The CDR3 DNA is TGCGCCAGCAGATCCGACGCGGGAGTAGAGACCCAGTACTTC.

This clonotype occurred a few times. The J gene is TRBJ2-6, the V gene TRBV4-2; D is unclear. CDR1 is LGHNA, CDR2 YNFKEQ, per germline. Trimming removed 3 bases from V and 4 bases from J, with 7 bases in between. CDR3 size: 14 residues. This CDR3 is CASSQVPGANVLTF. CDR3 nucleotides: TGTGCCAGCAGCCAGGTTCCCGGGGCCAACGTCCTGACTTTC.

This clonotype was observed a few times. This chain links TRBV12-3 or TRBV12-4 with TRBJ1-1; TRBD1 aligns across 7 bases. Germline trimming cut 3 bases from V and 3 bases from J; bases unmatched to any gene: 4. The CDR3 sequence is 14 residues long. The CDR3 DNA reads as TGTGCCAGCAGTTTCAGGGGGAGCGACACTGAAGCTTTCTTT. This codes for CASSFRGSDTEAFF.

The genes are TRBV21-1 and TRBJ2-7; the table gives TRBD1 as D, unverified against the DNA. TRBV21-1 is a listed pseudogene. The length of the CDR3 is 14 residues. The CDR3: CASIFRDGKYEQYF. The CDR3 DNA sequence: TGTGCCAGCATCTTCCGGGACGGGAAGTACGAGCAGTACTTC.

This clonotype was seen repeatedly, ten times or more. The rearrangement joins TRBV6-5 to TRBJ2-2, with 10 bases lining up with TRBD2. Germline values: CDR1 MNHEY, CDR2 SVGAGI. This CDR3 has 17 amino acids. With V trimmed by 2 bases and J by 6 bases, 9 bases remained unmatched. The CDR3 here is CASSYRSSGSDPGELFF. The CDR3 bases are TGTGCCAGCAGTTACCGCTCTAGCGGGAGTGACCCCGGGGAGCTGTTTTTT.

This clonotype was observed a few times. This chain links TRBV5-1 with TRBJ2-5, with 9 bases matching TRBD1. CDR3 length: 14 residues. Germline CDR1 is SGHRS and CDR2 is YFSETQ. With V trimmed by 5 bases and J by 2 bases, 4 bases remained unmatched. CDR3 in amino acids: CASSRGQGQETQYF. The CDR3 DNA follows: TGCGCCAGCAGTCGAGGACAGGGGCAAGAGACCCAGTACTTC.

In this sample, this clonotype turned up many times. The chain joins TRBV7-9 to TRBJ2-3; no clear D. The germline gives CDR1 SEHNR, CDR2 FQNEAQ (reference sequence). V was cut by 3 bases and J by 3 bases, with 7 bases left in between. The CDR3 has 13 amino acids. The CDR3 here is CASSFGYTDTQYF. CDR3 sequence (DNA): TGTGCCAGCAGCTTCGGGTATACAGATACGCAGTATTTT.

The chain joins TRBV11-2 to TRBJ2-3, with TRBD1 matching over 8 bases. V lost 6 bases and J lost 4; bases outside the gene matches: 9. The CDR3 covers 15 residues. CDR1 is SGHAT, CDR2 FQNNGV, per germline. CDR3 bases: TGTGCCAGCAGTCGGACAGGGCCTTTGCCAGATACGCAGTATTTT. This gives the protein CASSRTGPLPDTQYF.

There are many counts of this clonotype. V and J are TRBV10-3 and TRBJ2-7, with D perhaps given as TRBD1 or TRBD2 (5 bases each). This CDR3 has 15 residues. Germline CDR1 ENHRY, CDR2 SYGVKD. V lost 5 bases and J 3 bases, leaving 17 bases between the germline ends. The CDR3 bases are TGTGCCATCAGTCCCGGGATAAGGGGCCTCTACGAGCAGTACTTC. This translates into CAISPGIRGLYEQYF.

The J gene is TRBJ2-5, the V gene TRBV5-1; D unresolved. Germline V CDR1 and CDR2: SGHRS, YFSETQ. The V gene lost 4 bases and the J gene lost 2 bases, with 6 bases spanning the gap. The length of the CDR3 is 12 residues. This CDR3 is CASSQQQETQYF. The CDR3 nucleotides are TGCGCCAGCAGCCAACAACAAGAGACCCAGTACTTC. Full variable domain (missing parts from reference TRBV5-1 and TRBJ2-5): KAGVTQTPRYLIKTRGQQVTLSCSPISGHRSVSWYQQTPGQGLQFLFEYFSETQRNKGNFPGRFSGRQFSNSRSEMNVSTLELGDSALYLCASSQQQETQYFGPGTRLLVL.

The sample holds a few counts of this clonotype. The CDR3 is CASSRDRAGETQYF. The CDR3 bases are TGTGCCAGCAGCCGAGACAGGGCGGGAGAGACCCAGTACTTC. The chain carries TRBV14 and TRBJ2-5; 7 bases agree with TRBD1. Trimming removed 4 bases from V and 4 bases from J; junction bases left unmatched: 6. The CDR3 runs to 14 residues. Germline CDR1 and CDR2: SGHDN and FVKESK.

This clonotype was recorded many times. The J gene is TRBJ2-7, the V gene TRBV9; 7 positions match TRBD2. The germline V gene has CDR1 SGDLS and CDR2 YYNGEE. V was clipped by 0 bases and J by 6 bases; unmatched bases: 0. The CDR3 is made up of 12 amino acids. CDR3 nucleotide sequence: TGTGCCAGCAGCGTAGGGGGGGGCGAGCAGTACTTC. Its protein product is CASSVGGGEQYF. Combining the CDR3 with reference TRBV9 and TRBJ2-7 gives the whole variable domain DSGVTQTPKHLITATGQRVTLRCSPRSGDLSVYWYQQSLDQGLQFLIQYYNGEERAKGNILERFSAQQFPDLHSELNLSSLELGDSALYFCASSVGGGEQYFGPGTRLTVT.

The V call is TRBV20-1, the J call TRBJ2-1; the match to TRBD2 covers 7 bases. The V gene end was trimmed by 0 bases and the J gene end by 10 bases; junction bases not matched to a gene: 15. The CDR3 sequence is 16 residues long. Germline V lookup: CDR1 DFQATT, CDR2 SNEGSKA (reference sequence). CDR3 in amino acids: CSARDTRTRQQWEQFF. DNA for the CDR3: TGCAGTGCTAGAGATACCCGGACTAGGCAACAATGGGAGCAGTTCTTC.